The 24 T cell receptor beta chains given below trace back to one sample, sequenced in a study of cytomegalovirus exposure and HLA in healthy donors. The data were produced by immunoSEQ multiplex PCR, yet TCRdb's version contains in-frame clones alone and is incomplete. The sample contains 300,000 to 400,000 clones, 86% of which appear only once. Material for sequencing was PBMCs. These receptor sequences come from a woman aged 18-30 years in good health and CMV-seronegative.

The chain employs TRBV6-5 and TRBJ2-7, with TRBD2 matching 7 bases. The CDR3 contains 15 residues. The V gene's germline CDR1 is MNHEY and CDR2 SVGAGI. Losses at the gene ends were 2 bases for V and 2 bases for J; bases not matched to a gene: 6. The CDR3 bases are TGTGCCAGCAGTTACGAGGCTAGCGGAACCTACGAGCAGTACTTC. The encoded protein is CASSYEASGTYEQYF.

The V and J genes are TRBV5-5 and TRBJ2-2; 9 bases fit TRBD2. Trimming at V came to 2 bases and at J to 0 bases, leaving 2 bases not matched to a gene. The V gene's germline CDR1 is SGHKS and CDR2 YYEKEE (reference sequence). The CDR3 totals 16 residues. The CDR3 here is CASSLLAGTNTGELFF. The CDR3 coding sequence is TGTGCCAGCAGCTTACTAGCGGGTACGAACACCGGGGAGCTGTTTTTT. Looking up the rest from reference TRBV5-5 and TRBJ2-2 gives the full variable domain: DAGVTQSPTHLIKTRGQQVTLRCSPISGHKSVSWYQQVLGQGPQFIFQYYEKEERGRGNFPDRFSARQFPNYSSELNVNALLLGDSALYLCASSLLAGTNTGELFFGEGSRLTVL.

This clone has just one count. V gene TRBV9 combines with J gene TRBJ2-5; D may be TRBD2 (7 bases). The CDR3 extends over 15 amino acids. The V and J ends lost 0 bases and 5 bases respectively, with 14 bases between them. Germline V gene sequence: CDR1 SGDLS, CDR2 YYNGEE. The CDR3 nucleotides are TGTGCCAGCAGCGTAGCGGGGGGCGGCTTGGAGACCCAGTACTTC. Amino acids: CASSVAGGGLETQYF.

The chain couples TRBV7-9 to TRBJ1-1; D is undetermined. This CDR3 spans 14 amino acids. Germline-derived CDR1 and CDR2 are SEHNR and FQNEAQ (reference sequence). V lost 5 bases and J 1 base, leaving 11 bases between the germline ends. CDR3 loop: CASSRARENTEAFF. The CDR3 coding sequence is TGTGCCAGCAGCCGAGCGAGGGAGAACACTGAAGCTTTCTTT.

The rearrangement uses TRBV11-1 and TRBJ2-7, with TRBD1 matching over 10 bases. Losses at the gene ends were 6 bases for V and 5 bases for J; bases not matched to a gene: 13. The CDR3 covers 16 residues. CDR1 and CDR2 from the germline V gene are SGHAT and FQDESV (reference sequence). CDR3 sequence reads: CASRPPGDRGPHEQYF. CDR3 nucleotides: TGTGCCAGCAGACCTCCCGGGGACAGGGGCCCGCACGAGCAGTACTTC.

The chain couples TRBV5-1 to TRBJ2-5; D uncertain. CDR3 length: 12 amino acids. From germline, CDR1 is SGHRS and CDR2 YFSETQ. V gave up 7 bases and J gave up 4 bases, with 11 bases separating them. This CDR3 reads CASGNRVETQYF. The DNA of the CDR3 is TGCGCCAGCGGTAATCGGGTAGAGACCCAGTACTTC.

V and J are TRBV13 and TRBJ2-1; D call uncertain. V was shortened by 5 bases and J by 7 bases, with 6 bases between the two germline ends. The CDR3 is made up of 11 amino acids. Germline loops: CDR1 PRHDT, CDR2 FYEKMQ (reference sequence). Here the CDR3 DNA reads TGTGCCAGCAGCCTTTCTAATGAGCAGTTCTTC. Translated: CASSLSNEQFF.

The CDR3 sequence is CASSGTLRTGDSLLAKNIQYF. The CDR3 nucleotides are TGTGCCAGCAGTGGGACCCTCCGGACAGGGGATTCCCTCCTAGCCAAAAACATTCAGTACTTC. V gene TRBV2 combines with J gene TRBJ2-4; the match to TRBD1 covers 9 bases. Trimming took 4 bases from V and 0 from J; bases not matched to a gene: 19. CDR1 is SNHLY and CDR2 is FYNNEI in the germline V gene. The CDR3 sequence is 21 residues long.

This chain links TRBV10-2 with TRBJ2-2, with unresolved D. This CDR3 region has 14 residues. Germline CDR1 and CDR2: WSHSY and SAAADI. The V gene lost 4 bases and the J gene lost 0 bases, with 6 bases spanning the gap. The CDR3 region is CASSGQANTGELFF. CDR3 DNA: TGCGCCAGCAGTGGGCAGGCGAACACCGGGGAGCTGTTTTTT.

J is TRBJ2-2 and V is TRBV10-1; TRBD1 agrees at 7 bases. The trim removed 2 bases at V and 3 bases at J, leaving 6 bases unmatched. The CDR3 has 16 amino acids. Germline values: CDR1 WNHNN, CDR2 SYGVQD (reference sequence). This chain's CDR3 is CASSEGQVGDTGELFF. CDR3 bases: TGCGCCAGCAGTGAGGGACAGGTCGGGGACACCGGGGAGCTGTTTTTT.

The V gene is TRBV27, the J gene TRBJ2-7, with D possibly TRBD1 on 6 matching bases. Germline CDR1 reads MNHEY; CDR2 reads SMNVEV (reference sequence). This CDR3 has 11 amino acids. With 6 bases removed from V and 6 bases from J, the gap between germline ends came to 9 bases. CDR3 amino acids: CASRTRGEQYF. In DNA, the CDR3 is TGTGCCAGCAGAACCAGGGGCGAGCAGTACTTC.

This clone appeared a single time. The genes are TRBV28 and TRBJ2-2; 12 bases agree with TRBD2. CDR1 and CDR2 (germline): MDHEN, SYDVKM. Trimming took 4 bases from V and 5 from J; bases not matched to a gene: 5. The CDR3 covers 16 residues. In DNA form, the CDR3 reads TGTGCCAGCAGTTCCTGGACTAGCGGGACGACCGGGGAGCTGTTTTTT. Protein: CASSSWTSGTTGELFF.

The chain has TRBV5-1 and TRBJ2-1; 7 bases match TRBD1. Germline V gene lookup returns CDR1 SGHRS and CDR2 YFSETQ. The CDR3 is made up of 16 amino acids. The V gene end was trimmed by 3 bases and the J gene end by 6 bases; junction bases not matched to a gene: 12. The CDR3: CASSSTGTESINEQFF. CDR3 DNA sequence: TGCGCCAGCAGCTCGACCGGGACAGAGTCCATCAATGAGCAGTTCTTC.

The CDR3 loop is CSATGGSLSGNTIYF. In DNA, the CDR3 is TGCAGCGCCACAGGGGGCTCACTCTCTGGAAACACCATATATTTT. The chain is built from TRBV29-1 and TRBJ1-3; 9 bases fit TRBD1. V was pared by 7 bases and J by 0 bases, with 7 bases of the junction left unmatched. The CDR3 is made up of 15 amino acids. Germline V gives CDR1 SQVTM, CDR2 ANQGSEA.

This clone has only one observation. The chain uses TRBV28 and TRBJ2-1; D gene unclear. The CDR3 extends over 15 amino acids. V was trimmed by 8 bases and J by 6 bases, leaving 20 bases between them. CDR1 and CDR2 (germline): MDHEN, SYDVKM. CDR3 in DNA: TGTGCCAGCCGCCCGGCCGGTGCCCCAGGCAATGAGCAGTTCTTC. The encoded protein is CASRPAGAPGNEQFF.

V gene TRBV28 combines with J gene TRBJ1-4; D may be TRBD1 (5 bases). The germline gives CDR1 MDHEN, CDR2 SYDVKM. The CDR3 is 14 amino acids. The V and J ends lost 8 bases and 1 base respectively, with 11 bases between them. The CDR3 loop reads CASGREGTNEKLFF. DNA of the CDR3: TGTGCCAGCGGCAGGGAGGGAACTAATGAAAAACTGTTTTTT.

This sequence joins TRBV5-1 and TRBJ1-2; D gene ambiguous. Germline V lookup: CDR1 SGHRS, CDR2 YFSETQ. CDR3 size: 15 residues. The V gene lost 0 bases and the J gene lost 4 bases, with 13 bases spanning the gap. CDR3 nucleotides: TGCGCCAGCAGCTTGGATATGTCAGGAGGCTATGGCTACACCTTC. Translation gives CASSLDMSGGYGYTF.

V and J are TRBV7-9 and TRBJ1-5; D is unclear. Trimming pared 3 bases from V and 4 bases from J, leaving 7 bases between. CDR1 is SEHNR and CDR2 is FQNEAQ in the germline V gene (reference sequence). The CDR3 loop spans 13 amino acids. The CDR3 is CASSFSQNQPQHF. CDR3 coding DNA: TGTGCCAGCAGCTTTTCCCAGAATCAGCCCCAGCATTTT.

V usage is TRBV6-1 and J usage is TRBJ2-1; maybe TRBD1 (6 bases). Germline assignment: CDR1 MNHNS and CDR2 SASEGT. V lost 4 bases, J lost 3 bases, and 10 bases lay in between. This CDR3 is built from 14 residues. The DNA for the CDR3 is TGTGCCAGCAGTGGACAGGAAATCTACAATGAGCAGTTCTTC. Translated: CASSGQEIYNEQFF.

This clone came up once. The genes are TRBV5-1 and TRBJ2-7, with TRBD2 identical over 8 bases. This CDR3 spans 16 amino acids. V was clipped by 4 bases and J by 0 bases; unmatched bases: 9. The V gene's germline CDR1 is SGHRS and CDR2 YFSETQ. The CDR3 DNA is TGCGCCAGCAGCGTACTTTCCGGGACTAGCTCCTACGAGCAGTACTTC. It translates to CASSVLSGTSSYEQYF.

The genes are TRBV5-1 and TRBJ2-5; TRBD2 is a possible D gene (7 bases). The germline CDR1 and CDR2 sequences are SGHRS and YFSETQ. V lost 1 base to trimming and J lost 4 bases, with 14 bases between them. The CDR3 contains 15 residues. The CDR3 loop reads CASSLRGAGVETQYF. DNA for the CDR3: TGCGCCAGCAGCTTGCGGGGGGCTGGGGTAGAGACCCAGTACTTC.

This chain joins TRBV7-9 and TRBJ2-7; D may be TRBD2 (6 bases). The CDR3 extends over 15 amino acids. Trimming cost V 1 base and J 0 bases, with 10 bases left between them. CDR1 and CDR2 from the germline V gene are SEHNR and FQNEAQ (reference sequence). The CDR3 DNA follows: TGTGCCAGCAGCTTAGGGGGGGTCCCCTCCTACGAGCAGTACTTC. Protein sequence: CASSLGGVPSYEQYF.

This chain joins TRBV30 and TRBJ1-5; D is unresolved. The V gene's germline CDR1 is GTSNPN and CDR2 SVGIG (reference sequence). With 5 bases removed from V and 5 bases from J, the gap between germline ends came to 13 bases. There are 13 residues in the CDR3. The CDR3 region is CAWAGIGDQPQHF. The CDR3 nucleotides are TGTGCCTGGGCCGGGATTGGGGATCAGCCCCAGCATTTT. Full variable domain (missing parts from reference TRBV30 and TRBJ1-5): SQTIHQWPATLVQPVGSPLSLECTVEGTSNPNLYWYRQAAGRGLQLLFYSVGIGQISSEVPQNLSASRPQDRQFILSSKKLLLSDSGFYLCAWAGIGDQPQHFGDGTRLSIL.

In this sample, this clone turned up a few times. The V call is TRBV21-1, the J call TRBJ1-5; the table assigns TRBD1, which was not confirmed against the DNA. TRBV21-1 is deemed a pseudogene. The CDR3 runs to 16 residues. CDR3 loop: CASSKGQSYSNQPQHF. Here the CDR3 DNA reads TGTGCCAGCAGCAAAGGACAGTCATATAGCAATCAGCCCCAGCATTTT.